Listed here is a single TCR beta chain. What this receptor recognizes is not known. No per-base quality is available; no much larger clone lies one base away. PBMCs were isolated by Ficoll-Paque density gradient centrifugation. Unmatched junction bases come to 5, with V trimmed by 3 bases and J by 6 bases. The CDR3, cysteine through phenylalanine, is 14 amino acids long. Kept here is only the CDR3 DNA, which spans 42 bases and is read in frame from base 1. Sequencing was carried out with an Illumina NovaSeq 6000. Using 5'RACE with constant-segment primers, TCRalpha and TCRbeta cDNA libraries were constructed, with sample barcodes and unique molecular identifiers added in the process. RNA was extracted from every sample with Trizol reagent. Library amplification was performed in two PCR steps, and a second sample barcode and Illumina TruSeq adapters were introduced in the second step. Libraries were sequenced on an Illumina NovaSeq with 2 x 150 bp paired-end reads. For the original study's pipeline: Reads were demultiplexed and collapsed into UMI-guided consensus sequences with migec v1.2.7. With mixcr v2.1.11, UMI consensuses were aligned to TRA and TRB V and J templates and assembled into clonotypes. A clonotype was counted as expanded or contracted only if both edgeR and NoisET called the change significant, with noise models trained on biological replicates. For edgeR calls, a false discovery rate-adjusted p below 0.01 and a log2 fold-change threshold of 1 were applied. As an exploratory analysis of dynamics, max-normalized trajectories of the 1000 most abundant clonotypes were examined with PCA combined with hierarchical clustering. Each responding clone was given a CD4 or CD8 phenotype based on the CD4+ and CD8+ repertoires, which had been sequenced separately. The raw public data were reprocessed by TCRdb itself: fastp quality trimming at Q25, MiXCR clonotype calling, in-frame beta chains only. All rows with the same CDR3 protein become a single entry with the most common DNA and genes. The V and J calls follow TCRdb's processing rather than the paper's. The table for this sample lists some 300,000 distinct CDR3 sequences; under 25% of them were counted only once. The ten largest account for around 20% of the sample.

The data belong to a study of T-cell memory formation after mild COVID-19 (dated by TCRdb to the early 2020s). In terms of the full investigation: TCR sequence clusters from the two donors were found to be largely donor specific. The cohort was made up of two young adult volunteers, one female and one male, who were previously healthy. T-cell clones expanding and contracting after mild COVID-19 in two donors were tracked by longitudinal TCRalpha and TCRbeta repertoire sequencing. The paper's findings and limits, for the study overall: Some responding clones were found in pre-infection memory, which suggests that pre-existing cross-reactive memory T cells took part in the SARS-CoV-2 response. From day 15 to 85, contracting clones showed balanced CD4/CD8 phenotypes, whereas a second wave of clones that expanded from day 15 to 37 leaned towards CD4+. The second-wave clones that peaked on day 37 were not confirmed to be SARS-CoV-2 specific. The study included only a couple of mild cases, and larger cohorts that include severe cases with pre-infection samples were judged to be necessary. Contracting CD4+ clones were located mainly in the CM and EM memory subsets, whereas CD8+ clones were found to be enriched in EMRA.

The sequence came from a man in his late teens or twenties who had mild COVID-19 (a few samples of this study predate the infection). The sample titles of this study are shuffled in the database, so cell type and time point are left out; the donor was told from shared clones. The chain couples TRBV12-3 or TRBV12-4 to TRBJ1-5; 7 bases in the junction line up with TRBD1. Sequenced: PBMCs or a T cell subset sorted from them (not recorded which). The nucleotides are TGTGCCAGCAGTTTTGACAGGGTGACTCAGCCCCAGCATTTT. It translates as CASSFDRVTQPQHF.